This T cell receptor beta chain originates from a study of technical replicates of blood from several donors. Per the germline V gene, CDR1 is SNHLY and CDR2 is FYNNEI. The CDR3 loop spans 14 amino acids. V was clipped by 5 bases and J by 3 bases; unmatched bases: 4. TCRdb's copy holds only in-frame clones and misses some; the assay was immunoSEQ multiplex PCR. The sample lists 80,000 or so clones, 94% occurring once. This receptor was obtained from a human donor in good health. The specimen was T cells isolated from PBMCs. This chain connects TRBV2 to TRBJ2-5; TRBD2 matches 9 bases. The CDR3 is CASSPGLAEETQYF. The CDR3 bases are TGTGCCAGCAGTCCGGGACTAGCCGAAGAGACCCAGTACTTC.